One and the same sample provided the 32 T cell receptor beta chains below, sequenced in a study of regulatory T cells in long-lasting Graves disease. The time point here: newly diagnosed GD, antithyroid drugs for less than 3 months. With RNA extracted from PBMCs as input, the TCR library was made. Through Arm-PCR of CDR3 regions and iRepertoire HTBI primers, TCR beta libraries were built. TCRdb ran MiXCR on the multiplex PCR reads and lists one entry per CDR3 protein. The table records 530,000 or so distinct CDR3 sequences, roughly 15% of them present only once. The same sample was also studied in work on T cells in Graves' hyperthyroidism and ophthalmopathy.

The starting material was peripheral blood mononuclear cells (PBMCs), obtained at new diagnosis, from a patient treated with antithyroid drugs. The receptors derive from a man aged 18-30 years with Graves disease.

This clonotype was detected many times. V is TRBV20-1 and J is TRBJ2-7; D tentatively fits TRBD1 or TRBD2 (6 bases each). The CDR3 length is 14 residues. Trimming took off 6 bases at V and 7 bases at J, with 22 bases between the two ends. In germline, CDR1 is DFQATT, CDR2 SNEGSKA (reference sequence). In DNA form, the CDR3 reads TGCAGTGCCTTCATAGGGGGGAGTCCGGGAGAGCAGTACTTC. Amino acid sequence: CSAFIGGSPGEQYF.

V is TRBV24-1 and J is TRBJ1-3, with D maybe TRBD1 (5 bases). Germline-derived CDR1 and CDR2 are KGHDR and SFDVKD. The V end lost 2 bases, the J end lost 2 bases, and 9 bases lay between the germline ends. The CDR3 covers 15 residues. CDR3 sequence: CATSDSRTPGNTIYF. The DNA of the CDR3 is TGTGCCACCAGTGATTCCCGGACACCTGGAAACACCATATATTTT.

This clonotype was counted a few times. One end of the junction varies from germline; a read error may be responsible. The chain employs TRBV3-1 and TRBJ2-1; TRBD2 is a possible D gene (6 bases). Germline values: CDR1 LGHDT, CDR2 YNNKEL (reference sequence). The CDR3 consists of 12 residues. The CDR3 DNA sequence: TGTGCCAGCAGCCTACTCGGGGGTAGCGGAGTCTTC. It yields the protein CASSLLGGSGVF.

This clonotype was detected many times. This chain uses TRBV3-1 with TRBJ2-5; D gene ambiguous. The germline V gene has CDR1 LGHDT and CDR2 YNNKEL (reference sequence). Between the trimmed V and J ends, which lost 1 base and 4 bases, there was a span of 10 bases. The CDR3 loop spans 14 amino acids. CDR3 residues: CASSQVHGTETQYF. The DNA of the CDR3 is TGTGCCAGCAGCCAAGTTCACGGCACAGAGACCCAGTACTTC.

This clonotype was detected only a few times. J is TRBJ2-1 and V is TRBV15, with 10 positions matching TRBD2. The CDR3 consists of 15 residues. Germline values: CDR1 LNHNV, CDR2 YYDKDF (reference sequence). V lost 2 bases to trimming and J lost 8 bases; unmatched junction nucleotides: 6. The CDR3 sequence is CATSRLAGVGDEQFF. CDR3 in DNA: TGTGCCACCAGCAGACTAGCGGGAGTTGGTGATGAGCAGTTCTTC.

The chain is built from TRBV15 and TRBJ1-2; D is unclear. The V end was cut by 3 bases, the J end by 6 bases, with 8 bases between. This CDR3 contains 12 residues. Germline V gives CDR1 LNHNV, CDR2 YYDKDF (reference sequence). The CDR3 DNA sequence: TGTGCCACCAGCAGCTATCCTGATGGCTACACCTTC. Translating gives CATSSYPDGYTF. Complete variable domain (other parts from reference TRBV15 and TRBJ1-2): DAMVIQNPRYQVTQFGKPVTLSCSQTLNHNVMYWYQQKSSQAPKLLFHYYDKDFNNEADTPDNFQSRRPNTSFCFLDIRSPGLGDTAMYLCATSSYPDGYTFGSGTRLTVV.

J is TRBJ2-1 and V is TRBV20-1; 11 bases fit TRBD2. The CDR3 has 14 residues. J gave up 7 bases and V 2 bases, and 4 bases lay outside the gene matches. Germline values: CDR1 DFQATT, CDR2 SNEGSKA (reference sequence). CDR3 nucleotide sequence: TGCAGTGCTAGATTATTAGCGGGAGGGAATGAGCAGTTCTTC. It yields the protein CSARLLAGGNEQFF.

This clonotype was seen a few times. The genes are TRBV12-3 or TRBV12-4 and TRBJ1-5; D is unclear. V lost 0 bases, J lost 0 bases, and 3 bases lay in between. The CDR3 covers 14 residues. DNA for the CDR3: TGTGCCAGCAGTTTAGCCGCTAGCAATCAGCCCCAGCATTTT. Residues: CASSLAASNQPQHF.

This chain joins TRBV7-8 and TRBJ1-2; 10 positions agree with TRBD1. Germline V gives CDR1 SGHVS, CDR2 FQNEAQ. V lost 2 bases and J lost 8; bases outside the gene matches: 2. The CDR3 extends over 13 amino acids. This CDR3 reads CASSLRTGGGYTF. DNA of the CDR3: TGTGCCAGCAGCTTACGGACAGGGGGGGGCTACACCTTC.

The chain couples TRBV7-2 to TRBJ2-2; unclear D gene. Germline values: CDR1 SGHTA, CDR2 FQGNSA. Trimming left V 2 bases short and J 5 bases short, with 9 bases between. This CDR3 is 14 amino acids long. The CDR3, as DNA: TGTGCCAGCAGCTTAAACCCTTTAACCGGGGAGCTGTTTTTT. Its protein product is CASSLNPLTGELFF.

The table lists this clonotype with many counts. The rearrangement uses TRBV5-1 and TRBJ1-1; the match to TRBD1 covers 8 bases. V shed 3 bases and J 0 bases; nucleotides not matched to a gene: 4. The CDR3 sequence is 15 residues long. Germline CDR1 and CDR2: SGHRS and YFSETQ. In DNA, the CDR3 is TGCGCCAGCAGCTGGGGACAGGTGCTGAACACTGAAGCTTTCTTT. Translated: CASSWGQVLNTEAFF. Based on the CDR3 plus reference TRBV5-1 and TRBJ1-1, the full variable domain is KAGVTQTPRYLIKTRGQQVTLSCSPISGHRSVSWYQQTPGQGLQFLFEYFSETQRNKGNFPGRFSGRQFSNSRSEMNVSTLELGDSALYLCASSWGQVLNTEAFFGQGTRLTVV.

This clonotype was seen at least ten times. The gene calls are TRBV20-1 and TRBJ2-7, with D maybe TRBD1 (6 bases). Between the trimmed V and J ends, which lost 5 bases and 3 bases, there was a span of 23 bases. The CDR3 length is 16 residues. Looked up from germline, CDR1 is DFQATT and CDR2 is SNEGSKA (reference sequence). This chain's CDR3 is CSARTWGQGTGYEQYF. CDR3 sequence (DNA): TGCAGTGCTCGCACCTGGGGGCAGGGGACGGGCTACGAGCAGTACTTC.

This rearrangement joins TRBV5-5 to TRBJ1-4; D is ambiguous. CDR1 and CDR2 from the germline V gene are SGHKS and YYEKEE (reference sequence). V was trimmed by 2 bases and J by 3 bases, leaving 8 bases between them. This CDR3 contains 14 residues. This CDR3 is CASSLTTSNEKLFF. CDR3 nucleotides: TGTGCCAGCAGCTTAACTACTTCTAATGAAAAACTGTTTTTT.

This chain links TRBV20-1 with TRBJ2-7; D is possibly TRBD2 (6 bases). The CDR3 totals 16 residues. Between the trimmed V and J ends, which lost 0 bases and 0 bases, there was a span of 15 bases. Germline V gene lookup returns CDR1 DFQATT and CDR2 SNEGSKA (reference sequence). For the CDR3, the DNA is TGCAGTGCTAGAGACAACATAGCGGTTAGCTCCTACGAGCAGTACTTC. It translates to CSARDNIAVSSYEQYF.

This clonotype showed up just a few times. CDR3 amino acids: CASSLERDINNEQFF. The DNA of the CDR3 is TGCGCCAGCAGCTTGGAGCGGGACATAAACAATGAGCAGTTCTTC. This chain joins TRBV5-1 and TRBJ2-1, with D tentatively TRBD2 (7 bases). CDR3 length equals 15 residues. Germline assignment: CDR1 SGHRS and CDR2 YFSETQ. The V gene lost 0 bases and the J gene lost 5 bases, with 12 bases spanning the gap.

The chain links TRBV10-2 to TRBJ1-5; unclear D gene. The CDR3 has 13 amino acids. Trimming took off 6 bases at V and 0 bases at J, with 6 bases between the two ends. Germline V gene data show CDR1 as WSHSY and CDR2 as SAAADI. The CDR3 coding sequence is TGCGCCAGCAGGGCCCATAGCAATCAGCCCCAGCATTTT. Translating gives CASRAHSNQPQHF.

To note about this clonotype: A much larger clone differs from this one at a single base, so this may be a read error. The chain joins TRBV5-1 to TRBJ2-1; 10 bases line up with TRBD2. The trim removed 0 bases at V and 7 bases at J, leaving 13 bases unmatched. Germline CDR1 and CDR2: SGHRS and YFSETQ. The CDR3 has 18 amino acids. The CDR3 sequence: CASSLVTSGSARWNEQFF. In DNA form, the CDR3 reads TGCGCCAGCAGCTTGGTGACTAGCGGGTCGGCGAGGTGGAATGAGCAGTTCTTC. Complete variable domain (other parts from reference TRBV5-1 and TRBJ2-1): KAGVTQTPRYLIKTRGQQVTLSCSPISGHRSVSWYQQTPGQGLQFLFEYFSETQRNKGNFPGRFSGRQFSNSRSEMNVSTLELGDSALYLCASSLVTSGSARWNEQFFGPGTRLTVL.

The genes are TRBV5-1 and TRBJ1-1, with D hard to call. Germline CDR1 reads SGHRS; CDR2 reads YFSETQ. Trimming took off 5 bases at V and 5 bases at J, with 7 bases between the two ends. The length of the CDR3 is 11 residues. The DNA for the CDR3 is TGCGCCAGCAGGAGAGAAACTGAAGCTTTCTTT. Protein sequence: CASRRETEAFF.

This clonotype was seen more than once but under ten times. The chain recombines TRBV6-5 with TRBJ2-1; no firm D call. The CDR3 spans 17 residues. Trimming shortened V by 2 bases and J by 0 bases, and 14 bases separated the two germline ends. CDR1 and CDR2 from the germline V gene are MNHEY and SVGAGI. The CDR3 DNA sequence: TGTGCCAGCAGTTACCCCCGACCGGCCGTCTCCTACAATGAGCAGTTCTTC. Translating gives CASSYPRPAVSYNEQFF.

The table lists this clonotype with many counts. The chain is built from TRBV27 and TRBJ2-7; TRBD1 matches at 7 bases. The CDR3 is 14 residues long. J was trimmed by 2 bases and V by 6 bases; bases with no gene match: 7. CDR1 is MNHEY and CDR2 is SMNVEV in the germline V gene (reference sequence). The CDR3 here is CASSSRDRTYEQYF. The CDR3 DNA is TGTGCCAGCAGCTCTCGGGACAGAACCTACGAGCAGTACTTC.

This clonotype occurred many times. This rearrangement joins TRBV27 to TRBJ2-1; TRBD1 matches 8 bases. The germline V gene has CDR1 MNHEY and CDR2 SMNVEV (reference sequence). V was clipped by 5 bases and J by 9 bases; unmatched bases: 15. This CDR3 has 16 amino acids. In DNA, the CDR3 is TGTGCCAGCAGTCCAACCCGAGGCAGGGGGCATGGTGAGCAGTTCTTC. This translates into CASSPTRGRGHGEQFF.

This clonotype was observed at least ten times. The chain recombines TRBV27 with TRBJ2-2; 7 bases align to TRBD1. The J segment lost 4 bases and the V segment lost 3 bases, leaving 5 bases of the junction unmatched. This CDR3 has 15 residues. Germline CDR1 and CDR2: MNHEY and SMNVEV (reference sequence). The CDR3 DNA reads TGTGCCAGCAGTTTTGGGACAGATTCCACCGGGGAGCTGTTTTTT. Translating gives CASSFGTDSTGELFF.

This clonotype occurred a few times. The rearrangement links TRBV7-9 to TRBJ2-3, with 7 bases matching TRBD1. The CDR3 contains 15 residues. V gave up 3 bases and J gave up 1 base; unmatched junction bases: 4. The germline gives CDR1 SEHNR, CDR2 FQNEAQ (reference sequence). The CDR3 here is CASSFDRVGTDTQYF. CDR3 DNA: TGTGCCAGCAGCTTTGACAGGGTTGGCACAGATACGCAGTATTTT.

This clonotype was counted only a few times. This chain joins TRBV7-9 and TRBJ2-5; D perhaps matches TRBD2 (6 bases). V lost 3 bases, J lost 4 bases, and 9 bases lay in between. Germline V CDR1 and CDR2: SEHNR, FQNEAQ (reference sequence). This CDR3 has 13 amino acids. CDR3 nucleotide sequence: TGTGCCAGCAGCTTCGGGGGAGTAGAGACCCAGTACTTC. Translated: CASSFGGVETQYF.

There are many counts of this clonotype. This chain connects TRBV2 to TRBJ1-6; TRBD1 agrees at 10 bases. The J segment lost 9 bases and the V segment lost 7 bases, leaving 9 bases of the junction unmatched. The CDR3 contains 15 residues. Germline-derived CDR1 and CDR2 are SNHLY and FYNNEI. This chain's CDR3 is CASTFDRGQGSPLHF. The CDR3 DNA reads TGTGCCAGCACGTTCGACAGGGGGCAGGGTTCACCCCTCCACTTT.

This clonotype was seen a few times. V gene TRBV5-1 combines with J gene TRBJ2-5; 14 nucleotides match TRBD2. The CDR3 has 16 amino acids. Germline loops: CDR1 SGHRS, CDR2 YFSETQ. The V gene end was trimmed by 4 bases and the J gene end by 4 bases; junction bases not matched to a gene: 6. The DNA for the CDR3 is TGCGCCAGCAGCCCGGGACTAGCGGGAGCTCTAGAGACCCAGTACTTC. Its translation: CASSPGLAGALETQYF.

This clonotype came up a few times. A junction end diverges from the germline sequence, so it may reflect a read error. This chain links TRBV13 with TRBJ2-2; 7 bases agree with TRBD2. The length of the CDR3 is 16 residues. Germline V CDR1 and CDR2: PRHDT, FYEKMQ (reference sequence). CDR3 bases: TGCGCCAGCAGCCCCGCCTCTAGCGGAAACACCGGGGAGCTGTTTTTT. It encodes CASSPASSGNTGELFF.

This clonotype was counted a few times. CDR3 protein: CASSGGGLGNQPQHF. CDR3 in DNA: TGTGCCAGCTCGGGGGGGGGGCTTGGCAATCAGCCCCAGCATTTT. J is TRBJ1-5 and V is TRBV2; D might be TRBD1 (6 bases). CDR3 length: 15 amino acids. Germline V gene sequence: CDR1 SNHLY, CDR2 FYNNEI. The V end was cut by 8 bases, the J end by 2 bases, with 16 bases between.

The rearrangement links TRBV5-4 to TRBJ1-2; no reliable D call. The CDR3 is made up of 15 amino acids. V gave up 0 bases and J gave up 4 bases, with 13 bases separating them. Germline-derived CDR1 and CDR2 are SGHNT and YYREEE (reference sequence). CDR3 residues: CASSLGGGNRYGYTF. In DNA, the CDR3 is TGTGCCAGCAGCTTGGGAGGAGGGAACCGCTATGGCTACACCTTC.

This clonotype was counted at least ten times. This chain links TRBV27 with TRBJ2-5; TRBD1 or TRBD2 may be the D gene (6 bases each). CDR3 length: 16 amino acids. Germline values: CDR1 MNHEY, CDR2 SMNVEV (reference sequence). V was cut by 8 bases and J by 5 bases, with 24 bases left in between. CDR3 protein: CASRYNSRGLGETQYF. The CDR3 DNA reads TGTGCCAGCCGATACAATTCCCGGGGGCTGGGGGAGACCCAGTACTTC.

This clonotype was detected ten times or more. The chain joins TRBV20-1 to TRBJ1-2; 8 bases agree with TRBD1. CDR3 size: 17 residues. The V and J ends lost 6 bases and 0 bases, in that order; junction bases with no gene match: 15. Germline CDR1 and CDR2: DFQATT and SNEGSKA (reference sequence). The CDR3 sequence: CSADGIIRDRTNYGYTF. In DNA form, the CDR3 reads TGCAGTGCAGACGGAATTATCCGGGACAGGACTAACTATGGCTACACCTTC.

In this sample, this clonotype turned up many times. This chain uses TRBV20-1 with TRBJ2-7; D may be TRBD1 (5 bases). Germline V CDR1 and CDR2: DFQATT, SNEGSKA (reference sequence). V was cut by 2 bases and J by 5 bases, with 7 bases left in between. This CDR3 comprises 11 residues. CDR3 in DNA: TGCAGTGCTAGACGCAGGGACGAGCAGTACTTC. As protein: CSARRRDEQYF.